Below, one T cell receptor (beta chain) is given with its context. Its antigen is not known. This specimen belongs to a study of T cell responses to AZD1222 COVID-19 vaccine. About the study: Second-dose intervals near 4 or 12 weeks were combined. Findings and caveats of the study: Donors were largely white British and mainly female; clonal diversity was possibly underestimated.

Produced via immunoSEQ multiplex PCR; TCRdb's table is partial and in-frame only. The table lists 110,000 to 150,000 clones, 85% to 95% of them singletons. CDR3 length: 19 amino acids. V shed 8 bases and J shed 4 bases, with 33 bases lying between them. Germline CDR1 LNHDA, CDR2 SQIVND (reference sequence). The source is an adult in good health. V is TRBV19 and J is TRBJ2-7, with D maybe TRBD2 (6 bases). The sample here was peripheral blood, taken on day 0 of AZD1222 vaccination. CDR3 loop: CASHPAGPQAGRWWYEQYF. In nucleotides, the CDR3 is TGTGCCAGTCATCCCGCGGGACCCCAGGCTGGGCGTTGGTGGTACGAGCAGTACTTC.